This TCR beta chain was obtained from a study of T cells after yellow fever vaccination. One entry per CDR3 protein, called by TCRdb with MiXCR from the 5' RACE reads. The sample lists approximately 550,000 distinct CDR3 sequences; about 13% were seen once. Germline-derived CDR1 and CDR2 are SGHRS and YFSETQ. The CDR3 totals 16 residues. Trimming cost V 0 bases and J 4 bases, with 11 bases left between them. The sequencing used PBMCs, collected on the day of the yellow fever booster vaccination. V usage is TRBV5-1 and J usage is TRBJ2-6; D is unresolved. The origin of this receptor is a man aged 25 to 40 who received the YFV17D yellow fever vaccine. CDR3 nucleotides: TGCGCCAGCAGCTTGGAGCTTGGTGGGGGGGCCAACGTCCTGACTTTC. This gives the protein CASSLELGGGANVLTF.